The entry below gives a single T cell receptor (beta chain) sequence along with its context. Its cognate antigen is unknown. The data were obtained in a study of blood T cells in healthy people across ages. Study-level points and caveats: While age rose, TCR beta diversity per million T cells dropped in a roughly linear way.

Sample-barcoded 5' priming and a J-beta primer mix drove a second PCR of about 6 to 11 cycles. TCRdb recomputed calls from the 5' RACE reads with MiXCR, one row per CDR3 protein. The sample lists 600,000 or so distinct CDR3 sequences, 25% to 35% seen once, with approximately 15% in the top ten. Trimming stripped 0 bases from V and 8 bases from J, with 11 bases between. Germline-derived CDR1 and CDR2 are LGHNA and YNFKEQ. The CDR3 sequence is 15 residues long. The source of this sequence is an elderly woman in good health. Sequencing was carried out using blood. The chain combines TRBV4-2 with TRBJ1-6; the D gene is possibly TRBD1 (5 bases). The CDR3 sequence: CASSQDNQGDSPLHF. The CDR3, as DNA: TGTGCCAGCAGCCAAGATAATCAAGGGGATTCACCCCTCCACTTT.